This T cell receptor beta chain was obtained from a study of T cells in Graves' hyperthyroidism and ophthalmopathy. Germline CDR1 ENHRY, CDR2 SYGVKD. CDR3 length equals 14 residues. Amplification of TCR beta CDR3 regions was performed using RNA transcripts as template. The study used the HTBI primer set for a first-round RT-PCR of the TCR CDR3. TCRdb re-called the multiplex PCR reads with MiXCR, one entry per CDR3 protein. The sample carries hundreds of thousands of distinct CDR3 sequences, around 39% recorded once. With respect to this clonotype: Relative to the germline gene, one junction end is altered; a read error may explain this.

Fresh peripheral blood, 9.5 to 10 ml of it, supplied the PBMCs. Sequenced: blood. This sequence originates from a man in his late teens or twenties with Graves' hyperthyroidism. The rearrangement links TRBV10-3 to TRBJ2-3; no reliable D call. CDR3 coding DNA: TGTGCCAGCAGTTACTCGATCTACGCAGATACGCAGTATTTT. Translation: CASSYSIYADTQYF.